This entry lists 18 T cell receptor beta chains sequenced from one sample in a study of shared clonotypes between healthy human individuals. Measured with immunoSEQ multiplex PCR; TCRdb has only the in-frame clones, and not every one. The table records around 2.3 million clones, 95% of them present only once. Sequenced material: naive CD4+ T cells sorted from blood. Subset described: CD45RA+ positively selected. These receptors were obtained from a man aged 18 to 30 in good health.

The genes are TRBV27 and TRBJ2-7; D call uncertain. Trimming stripped 4 bases from V and 4 bases from J, with 14 bases between. The germline CDR1 and CDR2 sequences are MNHEY and SMNVEV (reference sequence). CDR3 length: 14 amino acids. The CDR3 reads CASSWVSTKYEQYF. The CDR3 region has the DNA TGTGCCAGCAGTTGGGTAAGCACGAAATACGAGCAGTACTTC.

Details on this clone: The same CDR3 arises from other DNA sequences in this sample as well. The chain joins TRBV5-1 to TRBJ2-7; D might be TRBD1 (5 bases). V was trimmed by 0 bases and J by 4 bases, leaving 8 bases between them. The CDR3 covers 13 residues. Germline CDR1 SGHRS, CDR2 YFSETQ. The CDR3: CASSLGQLYEQYF. The CDR3, as DNA: TGCGCCAGCAGCTTGGGACAGCTGTACGAGCAGTACTTC.

The chain joins TRBV10-3 to TRBJ1-1, with a possible D match to TRBD1 (6 bases). Trimming took 11 bases from V and 2 from J, leaving 21 bases between them. The CDR3 consists of 15 residues. The germline gives CDR1 ENHRY, CDR2 SYGVKD. CDR3 DNA: TGTGCCGCGAATAAAGACAGGATGGGCAACACTGAAGCTTTCTTT. Protein: CAANKDRMGNTEAFF.

The chain employs TRBV20-1 and TRBJ2-2, with D perhaps TRBD1 or TRBD2 (5 bases each). V shed 6 bases and J shed 8 bases, with 10 bases lying between them. The germline V gene encodes CDR1 DFQATT and CDR2 SNEGSKA (reference sequence). The CDR3 covers 11 residues. The CDR3 nucleotides read TGCAGTGCCTACAGGACTGGGGAGCTGTTTTTT. It is translated as CSAYRTGELFF.

Points on this clone: The sample has other DNA sequences that encode this CDR3 too. The V gene is TRBV5-1, the J gene TRBJ1-3; perhaps TRBD1 as D (5 bases). Germline V gene lookup returns CDR1 SGHRS and CDR2 YFSETQ. The CDR3 is 15 amino acids. Trimming pared 4 bases from V and 4 bases from J, leaving 15 bases between. CDR3 in amino acids: CASSPSGVSGNTIYF. The CDR3 coding sequence is TGCGCCAGCAGCCCGTCGGGGGTCTCAGGAAACACCATATATTTT.

This clone has only one observation. The V and J genes are TRBV27 and TRBJ2-4; D could derive from TRBD1 or TRBD2 (6 bases each). Germline loops: CDR1 MNHEY, CDR2 SMNVEV (reference sequence). The CDR3 has 14 amino acids. V was trimmed by 6 bases and J by 9 bases, leaving 18 bases between them. CDR3 residues: CASSIHPRGVIQYF. CDR3 coding DNA: TGTGCCAGCAGCATACATCCTAGGGGGGTCATTCAGTACTTC.

This chain uses TRBV6-5 with TRBJ2-7; D possibly corresponds to TRBD2 (6 bases). With 2 bases removed from V and 4 bases from J, the gap between germline ends came to 18 bases. CDR1 and CDR2 from the germline V gene are MNHEY and SVGAGI. The CDR3 has 16 residues. CDR3 sequence: CASSYALGGKDYEQYF. Written as DNA, the CDR3 is TGTGCCAGCAGTTACGCCCTGGGCGGGAAAGATTACGAGCAGTACTTC.

DNA of the CDR3: TGTGCCAGCAGCGCCTCCGGGACGGGGATCTATGGCTACACCTTC. It translates to CASSASGTGIYGYTF. The chain is built from TRBV9 and TRBJ1-2; tentatively, D is TRBD1 (5 bases). Germline V gene sequence: CDR1 SGDLS, CDR2 YYNGEE. The V end lost 3 bases, the J end lost 4 bases, and 16 bases lay between the germline ends. The length of the CDR3 is 15 residues. The whole variable domain, remainder taken from reference TRBV9 and TRBJ1-2, is DSGVTQTPKHLITATGQRVTLRCSPRSGDLSVYWYQQSLDQGLQFLIQYYNGEERAKGNILERFSAQQFPDLHSELNLSSLELGDSALYFCASSASGTGIYGYTFGSGTRLTVV.

V and J are TRBV25-1 and TRBJ1-5; D ambiguous. Germline values: CDR1 MGHDK, CDR2 SYGVNS. The V end lost 1 base, the J end lost 5 bases, and 9 bases lay between the germline ends. This CDR3 contains 14 residues. CDR3 in amino acids: CASSESGFHQPQHF. The CDR3 nucleotides are TGTGCCAGCAGTGAATCGGGATTTCATCAGCCCCAGCATTTT.

The chain joins TRBV18 to TRBJ2-7; 9 positions match TRBD2. V lost 4 bases, J lost 6 bases, and 4 bases stayed unmatched. CDR1 and CDR2 (germline): KGHSH, LQKENI. The CDR3 is made up of 13 amino acids. The CDR3 reads CASSLSSGVEQYF. CDR3 nucleotides: TGTGCCAGCTCACTGTCTAGCGGGGTCGAGCAGTACTTC.

For this clone: Other DNA sequences in the sample encode the same CDR3. The chain has TRBV28 and TRBJ1-5; possibly TRBD1 for D (5 bases). The ends were cut back, 6 bases at V and 7 bases at J, with 10 bases in the middle. The CDR3 is made up of 12 amino acids. CDR1 is MDHEN and CDR2 is SYDVKM in the germline V gene. CDR3 sequence: CASRDRGQPQHF. The CDR3 DNA is TGTGCCAGCAGGGACCGGGGGCAGCCCCAGCATTTT.

The chain combines TRBV15 with TRBJ2-1; D is perhaps TRBD1 or TRBD2 (5 bases each). V lost 4 bases to trimming and J lost 4 bases, with 11 bases between them. This CDR3 region has 14 residues. The V gene's germline CDR1 is LNHNV and CDR2 YYDKDF (reference sequence). The CDR3 here is CATSIGTAYNEQFF. CDR3 bases: TGTGCCACCAGCATCGGGACGGCTTACAATGAGCAGTTCTTC.

In the case of this clone: This specimen includes other DNA sequences encoding the same CDR3. V usage is TRBV29-1 and J usage is TRBJ2-5, with a weak D call TRBD2 (6 bases). The V end lost 7 bases, the J end lost 4 bases, and 16 bases lay between the germline ends. The length of the CDR3 is 13 residues. Per the germline V gene, CDR1 is SQVTM and CDR2 is ANQGSEA. Written as DNA, the CDR3 is TGCAGCGCCTCAACCGGGGGTGGAGAGACCCAGTACTTC. Amino acid sequence: CSASTGGGETQYF.

Points on this clone: This CDR3 is also generated by other DNA sequences in the sample. This chain uses TRBV18 with TRBJ1-2; 7 nucleotides line up with TRBD1. V gave up 4 bases and J gave up 3 bases; unmatched junction bases: 5. This CDR3 contains 14 residues. Germline-derived CDR1 and CDR2 are KGHSH and LQKENI. The CDR3 loop is CASSQRQGDYGYTF. CDR3 coding DNA: TGTGCCAGCTCACAAAGACAGGGAGACTATGGCTACACCTTC.

The chain carries TRBV6-6 and TRBJ2-7, with TRBD1 as a possible D gene (6 bases). Germline CDR1 reads MNHNY; CDR2 reads SVGAGI (reference sequence). Between the trimmed V and J ends, which lost 6 bases and 3 bases, there was a span of 12 bases. The CDR3 covers 13 residues. This chain's CDR3 is CASSRQADYEQYF. As DNA, the CDR3 is TGTGCCAGCAGCAGACAGGCCGACTACGAGCAGTACTTC.

The chain couples TRBV10-3 to TRBJ2-1; no clear D gene. Per the germline V gene, CDR1 is ENHRY and CDR2 is SYGVKD. CDR3 length: 16 amino acids. With 0 bases removed from V and 2 bases from J, the gap between germline ends came to 11 bases. The CDR3 sequence: CAISESPAPAYNEQFF. CDR3 DNA: TGTGCCATCAGTGAGTCCCCGGCGCCCGCCTACAATGAGCAGTTCTTC.

The V gene is TRBV7-2, the J gene TRBJ2-7, with 7 bases matching TRBD1. The V gene's germline CDR1 is SGHTA and CDR2 FQGNSA. The J segment lost 2 bases and the V segment lost 8 bases, leaving 6 bases of the junction unmatched. This CDR3 is 13 amino acids long. CDR3 region: CASGRQGTYEQYF. In DNA, the CDR3 is TGTGCCAGCGGACGACAGGGAACCTACGAGCAGTACTTC.

This rearrangement joins TRBV5-4 to TRBJ2-7, with no clear D. V lost 2 bases to trimming and J lost 3 bases, with 12 bases between them. Germline values: CDR1 SGHNT, CDR2 YYREEE (reference sequence). CDR3 length: 14 residues. The CDR3 coding sequence is TGTGCCAGCAGCTTCGGTGGTACCATCTACGAGCAGTACTTC. Translated: CASSFGGTIYEQYF.